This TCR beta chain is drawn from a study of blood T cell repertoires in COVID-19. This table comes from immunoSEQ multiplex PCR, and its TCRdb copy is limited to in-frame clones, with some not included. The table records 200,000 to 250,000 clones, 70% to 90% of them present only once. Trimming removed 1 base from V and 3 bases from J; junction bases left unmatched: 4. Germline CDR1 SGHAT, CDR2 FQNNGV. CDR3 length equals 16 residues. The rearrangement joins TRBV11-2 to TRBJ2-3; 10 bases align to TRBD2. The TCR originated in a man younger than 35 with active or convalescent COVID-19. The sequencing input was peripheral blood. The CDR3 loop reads CASSLGSGRLTDTQYF. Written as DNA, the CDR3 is TGTGCCAGCAGCTTAGGTAGCGGGAGGCTGACAGATACGCAGTATTTT. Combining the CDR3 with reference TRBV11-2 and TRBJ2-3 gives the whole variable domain EAGVAQSPRYKIIEKRQSVAFWCNPISGHATLYWYQQILGQGPKLLIQFQNNGVVDDSQLPKDRFSAERLKGVDSTLKIQPAKLEDSAVYLCASSLGSGRLTDTQYFGPGTRLTVL.